A single sample gave rise to the 6 T cell receptor beta chains below, sequenced in a study of cytomegalovirus exposure and HLA in healthy donors. Use of 60 Vbeta and 13 Jbeta primers characterized the PCR. Libraries were prepared by immunoSEQ multiplex PCR; TCRdb keeps only in-frame clonotypes and omits some of them. The sample lists about 140,000 clones, around 84% occurring once. Material for sequencing was PBMCs. The receptors derive from a boy between 2 and 10 years old in good health and CMV-seronegative.

The rearrangement uses TRBV6-5 and TRBJ2-1, with 7 bases lining up with TRBD2. V was clipped by 3 bases and J by 4 bases; unmatched bases: 6. CDR3 length: 15 residues. Germline values: CDR1 MNHEY, CDR2 SVGAGI. The CDR3 is CASSYLGGEYNEQFF. The CDR3 nucleotides read TGTGCCAGCAGTTATCTTGGGGGGGAATACAATGAGCAGTTCTTC.

This chain joins TRBV6-5 and TRBJ2-7; TRBD1 aligns across 7 bases. Per germline, CDR1 MNHEY and CDR2 SVGAGI. CDR3 length: 13 residues. Trimming at V came to 6 bases and at J to 6 bases, leaving 8 bases not matched to a gene. CDR3 in amino acids: CASSPDRVGEQYF. The CDR3, as DNA: TGTGCCAGCAGCCCCGACAGGGTGGGCGAGCAGTACTTC.

The rearrangement links TRBV5-1 to TRBJ2-7; TRBD2 is a possible D gene (7 bases). Germline V lookup: CDR1 SGHRS, CDR2 YFSETQ. V dropped 0 bases and J dropped 2 bases, with 9 bases sitting between them. The CDR3 contains 14 residues. CDR3 protein: CASSLEGGTYEQYF. The CDR3 nucleotides are TGCGCCAGCAGCTTGGAGGGGGGGACCTACGAGCAGTACTTC.

The gene calls are TRBV7-2 and TRBJ2-1; 7 nucleotides line up with TRBD2. Germline V lookup: CDR1 SGHTA, CDR2 FQGNSA. The CDR3 totals 16 residues. Trimming took 3 bases from V and 0 from J; bases not matched to a gene: 5. In DNA, the CDR3 is TGTGCCAGCAGCTTTCGCGGCGGGAGCTCCTACAATGAGCAGTTCTTC. Its protein is CASSFRGGSSYNEQFF. Combining the CDR3 with reference TRBV7-2 and TRBJ2-1 gives the whole variable domain GAGVSQSPSNKVTEKGKDVELRCDPISGHTALYWYRQSLGQGLEFLIYFQGNSAPDKSGLPSDRFSAERTGGSVSTLTIQRTQQEDSAVYLCASSFRGGSSYNEQFFGPGTRLTVL.

This sequence joins TRBV6-4 and TRBJ2-1, with 8 bases matching TRBD2. Trimming took 5 bases from V and 0 from J; bases not matched to a gene: 6. This CDR3 spans 16 amino acids. CDR1 and CDR2 from the germline V gene are MRHNA and SNTAGT. The CDR3 nucleotides read TGTGCCAGCAGTAAAGAAGCGGGGGTCTCCTACAATGAGCAGTTCTTC. Protein product: CASSKEAGVSYNEQFF.

The CDR3 DNA follows: TGTGCCAGCAGTGAAAAACTAGAAGTCCTCACAGATACGCAGTATTTT. Its protein product is CASSEKLEVLTDTQYF. V is TRBV2 and J is TRBJ2-3, with a tentative D call TRBD2 (5 bases). Looked up from germline, CDR1 is SNHLY and CDR2 is FYNNEI. V was clipped by 2 bases and J by 2 bases, with 14 bases between them. CDR3 size: 16 residues.